What follows are 24 T cell receptor beta chains derived from one specimen sequenced in a study of a mutant IDH1 vaccine in newly diagnosed glioma. Which antigens these TCRs recognize remains unknown. TCRdb's table, derived via immunoSEQ multiplex PCR, lists solely in-frame clones and lacks some. The profile shows about 26,000 clones, around 85% of them singletons. Time point of the sample: week 5, during vaccination. What each vaccine dose contained was 300 ug of mutant IDH1 20-mer peptide, accompanied by topical imiquimod. The sequences come from PBMCs, collected from a glioma patient whose treatment included an IDH1 peptide vaccine. The origin of the receptors is a man between 35 and 55 years old with glioma. Some clones in this sample may be carry-over from other donors' samples.

The chain has TRBV5-4 and TRBJ2-7; 7 nucleotides align to TRBD1. Unmatched junction bases numbered 6, after V lost 3 bases and J lost 3 bases. This CDR3 is 14 amino acids long. Germline V lookup: CDR1 SGHNT, CDR2 YYREEE (reference sequence). The CDR3 loop reads CASSSRDRLYEQYF. The CDR3 nucleotides read TGTGCCAGCAGCTCCCGGGACAGACTCTACGAGCAGTACTTC. Complete variable domain (other parts from reference TRBV5-4 and TRBJ2-7): ETGVTQSPTHLIKTRGQQVTLRCSSQSGHNTVSWYQQALGQGPQFIFQYYREEENGRGNFPPRFSGLQFPNYSSELNVNALELDDSALYLCASSSRDRLYEQYFGPGTRLTVT.

The chain combines TRBV2 with TRBJ1-2; 8 bases line up with TRBD1. V shed 4 bases and J 8 bases; nucleotides not matched to a gene: 9. This CDR3 is 14 amino acids long. Per germline, CDR1 SNHLY and CDR2 FYNNEI. The chain's CDR3 is CASSGDRTVGGYTF. The CDR3 DNA sequence: TGTGCCAGCAGTGGGGACAGGACGGTAGGCGGCTACACCTTC. The complete variable domain, with remaining parts taken from reference TRBV2 and TRBJ1-2, reads EPEVTQTPSHQVTQMGQEVILRCVPISNHLYFYWYRQILGQKVEFLVSFYNNEISEKSEIFDDQFSVERPDGSNFTLKIRSTKLEDSAMYFCASSGDRTVGGYTFGSGTRLTVV.

The chain joins TRBV6-1 to TRBJ2-6; D unclear. Germline V gives CDR1 MNHNS, CDR2 SASEGT. The V and J ends lost 1 base and 3 bases respectively, with 7 bases between them. The CDR3 sequence is 15 residues long. The CDR3 nucleotides read TGTGCCAGCAGTGAAGTTGGCAGTGGGGCCAACGTCCTGACTTTC. It codes for CASSEVGSGANVLTF.

This chain connects TRBV10-2 to TRBJ1-6; D not certain. The germline V gene encodes CDR1 WSHSY and CDR2 SAAADI. Trimming shortened V by 3 bases and J by 9 bases, and 6 bases separated the two germline ends. CDR3 length: 12 residues. DNA for the CDR3: TGCGCCAGCAGTGATCGGGGTTCACCCCTCCACTTT. This gives the protein CASSDRGSPLHF.

The chain couples TRBV6-1 to TRBJ2-7; D may be TRBD1 or TRBD2 (7 bases each). The germline gives CDR1 MNHNS, CDR2 SASEGT. V was pared by 7 bases and J by 4 bases, with 17 bases between. The CDR3 contains 14 residues. The CDR3 spells CASKRDSYSYEQYF. CDR3 bases: TGTGCCAGCAAGCGGGACAGCTATTCATACGAGCAGTACTTC.

The rearrangement uses TRBV18 and TRBJ1-4; D is uncertain. Trimming stripped 5 bases from V and 8 bases from J, with 12 bases between. The CDR3 loop spans 13 amino acids. The germline gives CDR1 KGHSH, CDR2 LQKENI. CDR3 in DNA: TGTGCCAGCTCATATGGACTTGGGGAAAAACTGTTTTTT. Protein: CASSYGLGEKLFF.

The CDR3 sequence: CASSPSGTGTKNNSPLHF. CDR3 sequence (DNA): TGTGCCAGCAGCCCGTCCGGGACGGGGACCAAAAATAATTCACCCCTCCACTTT. This chain joins TRBV5-4 and TRBJ1-6; TRBD1 is a possible D gene (5 bases). Per germline, CDR1 SGHNT and CDR2 YYREEE (reference sequence). The CDR3 is 18 amino acids. V lost 4 bases, J lost 5 bases, and 22 bases lay in between.

This clone was seen only once. This chain joins TRBV10-2 and TRBJ2-7; perhaps TRBD2 as D (6 bases). This CDR3 spans 14 amino acids. The germline gives CDR1 WSHSY, CDR2 SAAADI. V was clipped by 7 bases and J by 6 bases, with 19 bases between them. The CDR3 protein is CASTGRRSGVEQYF. The CDR3 DNA reads as TGCGCCAGCACCGGAAGGAGGTCGGGGGTCGAGCAGTACTTC.

This chain's CDR3 is CSALHDYTWQGVLVQNEQFF. The CDR3 nucleotides are TGCAGCGCCTTACACGACTACACCTGGCAGGGGGTGTTGGTTCAGAATGAGCAGTTCTTC. The chain combines TRBV29-1 with TRBJ2-1, with 7 bases lining up with TRBD1. The CDR3 runs to 20 residues. The germline gives CDR1 SQVTM, CDR2 ANQGSEA. Germline trimming cut 7 bases from V and 7 bases from J; bases unmatched to any gene: 31.

The chain has TRBV6-1 and TRBJ1-5, with a tentative D call TRBD1 (6 bases). Germline-derived CDR1 and CDR2 are MNHNS and SASEGT. Trimming left V 5 bases short and J 6 bases short, with 14 bases between. The CDR3 length is 14 residues. The CDR3, as DNA: TGTGCCAGCAGTATTGGGGGCTCGGGTCAGCCCCAGCATTTT. It is translated as CASSIGGSGQPQHF.

The V gene is TRBV7-9, the J gene TRBJ1-2, with a tentative D call TRBD1 (5 bases). V was trimmed by 2 bases and J by 4 bases, leaving 11 bases between them. There are 14 residues in the CDR3. The germline gives CDR1 SEHNR, CDR2 FQNEAQ (reference sequence). CDR3 coding DNA: TGTGCCAGCAGCTTAAATGAGGGGTTCTATGGCTACACCTTC. Translating it yields CASSLNEGFYGYTF. Variable domain in full (rest from reference TRBV7-9 and TRBJ1-2): DTGVSQNPRHKITKRGQNVTFRCDPISEHNRLYWYRQTLGQGPEFLTYFQNEAQLEKSRLLSDRFSAERPKGSFSTLEIQRTEQGDSAMYLCASSLNEGFYGYTFGSGTRLTVV.

This chain links TRBV7-6 with TRBJ2-2, with 11 bases that match TRBD2. This CDR3 spans 15 amino acids. The V segment lost 5 bases and the J segment 4 bases; nucleotides outside the gene matches: 3. Germline CDR1 reads SGHVS; CDR2 reads FNYEAQ. The CDR3 DNA sequence: TGTGCCAGCAGCCCAGGACTAGCGGGCACCGGGGAGCTGTTTTTT. This gives the protein CASSPGLAGTGELFF.

This sequence joins TRBV4-3 and TRBJ2-6; TRBD2 is a possible D gene (5 bases). This CDR3 is 16 amino acids long. Germline V lookup: CDR1 LGHNA, CDR2 YSLEER. V shed 0 bases and J shed 0 bases, with 6 bases lying between them. The CDR3 coding sequence is TGCGCCAGCAGCCAAGAGGGAGACTCTGGGGCCAACGTCCTGACTTTC. Protein sequence: CASSQEGDSGANVLTF.

V and J are TRBV2 and TRBJ2-5; 7 bases align to TRBD1. J lost 5 bases, V lost 4 bases, and 4 bases had no gene match. Germline assignment: CDR1 SNHLY and CDR2 FYNNEI. The CDR3 has 13 residues. This CDR3 reads CASSGEQGETQYF. The CDR3 DNA follows: TGTGCCAGCAGTGGGGAACAGGGGGAGACCCAGTACTTC.

V gene TRBV5-4 combines with J gene TRBJ2-3; D is undetermined. The CDR3 totals 13 residues. Germline CDR1 and CDR2: SGHNT and YYREEE (reference sequence). V was trimmed by 0 bases and J by 4 bases, leaving 6 bases between them. CDR3 region: CASSLDRPDTQYF. CDR3 nucleotide sequence: TGTGCCAGCAGCTTGGACCGCCCAGATACGCAGTATTTT. Full variable domain (rest looked up from reference TRBV5-4 and TRBJ2-3): ETGVTQSPTHLIKTRGQQVTLRCSSQSGHNTVSWYQQALGQGPQFIFQYYREEENGRGNFPPRFSGLQFPNYSSELNVNALELDDSALYLCASSLDRPDTQYFGPGTRLTVL.

The chain combines TRBV28 with TRBJ2-5; D ambiguous. V lost 6 bases to trimming and J lost 1 base, with 6 bases between them. CDR3 length: 12 residues. CDR1 MDHEN and CDR2 SYDVKM come from the germline V gene. The CDR3 spells CASRGAQETQYF. The CDR3 bases are TGTGCCAGCAGGGGCGCCCAAGAGACCCAGTACTTC.

Only one count was recorded for this clone. This chain uses TRBV4-3 with TRBJ1-1; perhaps TRBD1 as D (6 bases). This CDR3 has 15 residues. The V and J ends lost 0 bases and 7 bases respectively, with 15 bases between them. CDR1 and CDR2 (germline): LGHNA, YSLEER. The CDR3 region is CASSQEPYGTFEAFF. As DNA, the CDR3 is TGCGCCAGCAGCCAAGAACCATATGGGACATTTGAAGCTTTCTTT.

V is TRBV2 and J is TRBJ2-1; 11 bases fit TRBD1. The CDR3 is made up of 13 amino acids. Unmatched junction bases numbered 3, after V lost 7 bases and J lost 7 bases. The germline CDR1 and CDR2 sequences are SNHLY and FYNNEI. The CDR3 loop is CASNWDRGNEQFF. Here the CDR3 DNA reads TGTGCCAGCAATTGGGACAGGGGGAATGAGCAGTTCTTC.

The chain is built from TRBV4-2 and TRBJ2-2; TRBD2 might be the D (6 bases). Per germline, CDR1 LGHNA and CDR2 YNFKEQ. V lost 4 bases and J 2 bases, leaving 8 bases between the germline ends. The CDR3 sequence is 14 residues long. The CDR3 reads CASSPTRNTGELFF. The CDR3, as DNA: TGTGCCAGCAGCCCGACTAGAAACACCGGGGAGCTGTTTTTT.

The chain couples TRBV9 to TRBJ1-2; no firm D call. Germline lookup yields CDR1 SGDLS and CDR2 YYNGEE. The CDR3 is made up of 14 amino acids. V lost 3 bases and J 2 bases, leaving 11 bases between the germline ends. In DNA, the CDR3 is TGTGCCAGCAGCGCCGACTCGGAGAACTATGGCTACACCTTC. It encodes CASSADSENYGYTF.

The CDR3 DNA is TGTGCCAGCAGTTACTCGAACACTGAAGCTTTCTTT. Amino acids: CASSYSNTEAFF. The chain couples TRBV6-5 to TRBJ1-1, with unresolved D. Trimming pared 0 bases from V and 1 base from J, leaving 0 bases between. CDR1 MNHEY and CDR2 SVGAGI come from the germline V gene. The length of the CDR3 is 12 residues.

V gene TRBV9 combines with J gene TRBJ1-1; no reliable D call. The germline V and J ends were trimmed by 0 bases and 7 bases, with 7 bases remaining between them. The germline V gene has CDR1 SGDLS and CDR2 YYNGEE. CDR3 length equals 12 residues. The CDR3 DNA reads as TGTGCCAGCAGCGTAGTTGGTGGTGAAGCTTTCTTT. As protein: CASSVVGGEAFF.

This chain joins TRBV6-1 and TRBJ2-2, with D perhaps matching TRBD1 (6 bases). The V end was cut by 6 bases, the J end by 0 bases, with 8 bases between. Germline lookup yields CDR1 MNHNS and CDR2 SASEGT. The CDR3 runs 14 residues. CDR3 bases: TGTGCCAGCAGGGACAGTCCGAACACCGGGGAGCTGTTTTTT. Translation gives CASRDSPNTGELFF.

This clone occurred once. This sequence joins TRBV2 and TRBJ2-5; 7 positions match TRBD2. In germline, CDR1 is SNHLY, CDR2 FYNNEI. This CDR3 comprises 16 residues. With V trimmed by 7 bases and J by 4 bases, 15 bases remained unmatched. In nucleotides, the CDR3 is TGTGCCAGCATCACCCATCCGCGGGGGTTTACAGAGACCCAGTACTTC. It is translated as CASITHPRGFTETQYF.